This is a list of T cell receptor beta chains from one sample in a study of cytomegalovirus exposure and HLA in healthy donors. Only in-frame clones appear in the TCRdb table, and some are missing; sequencing was by immunoSEQ multiplex PCR. The repertoire holds approximately 110,000 clones, with 67% as singletons. The sequencing input was PBMCs. Source of these receptors: a man between 18 and 35 years old in good health and CMV-seropositive. Both conserved end residues are part of each CDR3. The D gene is left open where the match is weak. Size values are once, few and many counts, or a class for expanded clones, and some rows have none.

D gene: TRBD1
V gene: TRBV6-5
clone size: -
J gene: TRBJ2-7
CDR3 DNA: TGTGCCAGCAGTTACGCCTCAGGGGGCGGTCAGTGTGAGCAGTACTTC
CDR3 protein: CASSYASGGGQCEQYF

D gene: -
V gene: TRBV25-1
clone size: -
J gene: TRBJ2-3
CDR3 DNA: TGTGCCAGCAGTGAATGGGACTTTTCTAGCACAGATACGCAGTATTTT
CDR3 protein: CASSEWDFSSTDTQYF

D gene: -
V gene: TRBV4-2
clone size: few
J gene: TRBJ2-7
CDR3 DNA: TGTGCCAGCAGCCAAGATTGGGTGACAGTAACCTACGAGCAGTACTTC
CDR3 protein: CASSQDWVTVTYEQYF

D gene: TRBD1
V gene: TRBV6-5
clone size: -
J gene: TRBJ2-2
CDR3 DNA: TGTGCCAGCAGTTCCGCACCACACAGGGGAACCGGGGAGCTGTTTTTT
CDR3 protein: CASSSAPHRGTGELFF

D gene: TRBD1
V gene: TRBV19
clone size: -
J gene: TRBJ1-1
CDR3 DNA: TGTGCCAGTAGTCCGCGACAGGGTTTGGTCACTGAAGCTTTCTTT
CDR3 protein: CASSPRQGLVTEAFF

D gene: -
V gene: TRBV28
clone size: -
J gene: TRBJ2-3
CDR3 DNA: TGTGCCAGCAGTTTGCCCCGGTCGGCAGATACGCAGTATTTT
CDR3 protein: CASSLPRSADTQYF

D gene: TRBD1
V gene: TRBV2
clone size: few
J gene: TRBJ1-5
CDR3 DNA: TGTGCCAGCAGAAACAGGGGAGGTAGCAATCAGCCCCAGCATTTT
CDR3 protein: CASRNRGGSNQPQHF

D gene: -
V gene: TRBV7-8
clone size: few
J gene: TRBJ2-3
CDR3 DNA: TGTGCCAGCAGGAGGACAGAACTCACAGATACGCAGTATTTT
CDR3 protein: CASRRTELTDTQYF

D gene: -
V gene: TRBV27
clone size: -
J gene: TRBJ2-3
CDR3 DNA: TGTGCCTGGGTTTGGGGGCGGCGAGCTAGCACAGATACGCAGTATTTT
CDR3 protein: CAWVWGRRASTDTQYF

D gene: TRBD1
V gene: TRBV9
clone size: -
J gene: TRBJ1-5
CDR3 DNA: TGTGCCAGCAGCATCCCTAGGTGGGGGACAGGCGAATATAGCAATCAGCCCCAGCATTTT
CDR3 protein: CASSIPRWGTGEYSNQPQHF

D gene: TRBD1
V gene: TRBV10-1
clone size: few
J gene: TRBJ1-5
CDR3 DNA: TGCGCCAGCCCGCTAATTACCGGGACAGACACTAATCAGCCCCAGCATTTT
CDR3 protein: CASPLITGTDTNQPQHF

D gene: -
V gene: TRBV6-5
clone size: few
J gene: TRBJ1-5
CDR3 DNA: TGTGCCAGCAGGAAACCGGGGGGGGATCAGCCCCAGCATTTT
CDR3 protein: CASRKPGGDQPQHF

D gene: -
V gene: TRBV10-1
clone size: few
J gene: TRBJ1-1
CDR3 DNA: TGCGCCAGCAGTGATGCCGCGGTCACTGAAGCTTTCTTT
CDR3 protein: CASSDAAVTEAFF

D gene: TRBD1
V gene: TRBV6-1
clone size: once
J gene: TRBJ2-5
CDR3 DNA: TGTGCCAGCAGGAGACTGGGACAGGGAGAGACCCAGTACTTC
CDR3 protein: CASRRLGQGETQYF

D gene: TRBD1
V gene: TRBV28
clone size: -
J gene: TRBJ2-3
CDR3 DNA: TGTGCCAGCACCCGGGACAGGGCTGTAGATACGCAGTATTTT
CDR3 protein: CASTRDRAVDTQYF

D gene: -
V gene: TRBV30
clone size: few
J gene: TRBJ1-1
CDR3 DNA: TGTGCCTGGAGTTGGGGGGGCGAAGCTTTCTTT
CDR3 protein: CAWSWGGEAFF

D gene: -
V gene: TRBV10-2
clone size: -
J gene: TRBJ1-1
CDR3 DNA: TGCGCCAGCAGGCCGTTAACAGGTGAAGCTTTCTTT
CDR3 protein: CASRPLTGEAFF

D gene: TRBD2
V gene: TRBV5-6
clone size: -
J gene: TRBJ2-5
CDR3 DNA: TGTGCCAGCAGCTTGATGCCCGGGGGGGAGACCCAGTACTTC
CDR3 protein: CASSLMPGGETQYF

D gene: -
V gene: TRBV6-5
clone size: -
J gene: TRBJ1-2
CDR3 DNA: TGTGCCAGCAGTTCCCGGTGGGGCTACACCTTC
CDR3 protein: CASSSRWGYTF

D gene: TRBD1
V gene: TRBV11-2
clone size: -
J gene: TRBJ1-2
CDR3 DNA: TGTGCCAGCAGCTCCTCAGGGGGCGTCCGTGGCTACACCTTC
CDR3 protein: CASSSSGGVRGYTF

D gene: -
V gene: TRBV28
clone size: -
J gene: TRBJ1-1
CDR3 DNA: TGTGCCAGCTACTCGAACACTGAAGCTTTCTTT
CDR3 protein: CASYSNTEAFF

D gene: -
V gene: TRBV5-1
clone size: -
J gene: TRBJ1-1
CDR3 DNA: TGCGCCAGCAGCTCTAACAGGGAGTGTGAAGCTTTCTTT
CDR3 protein: CASSSNRECEAFF

D gene: -
V gene: TRBV18
clone size: -
J gene: TRBJ2-1
CDR3 DNA: TGTGCCAGCTCCCCCACGACAGTAGTCTACAATGAGCAGTTCTTC
CDR3 protein: CASSPTTVVYNEQFF